A selection of T cell receptor beta chains follows, all from one sample in a study of OX40 agonist ivuxolimab in advanced cancers. The data were produced by immunoSEQ multiplex PCR, yet TCRdb's version contains in-frame clones alone and is incomplete. This table has roughly 41,000 clones, roughly 86% appearing once. The source material was CD4+ or CD8+ T cells sorted from blood, sampled in a trial of the OX40 agonist ivuxolimab. The receptor set was obtained from an adult with an advanced solid tumor such as melanoma, head and neck, liver or kidney cancer. The CDR3 runs from the conserved cysteine through the conserved F or W. Fields, in order: J gene, D gene, V gene, CDR3 protein, CDR3 DNA. D genes are given only for firm matches.

TRBJ2-5 | - | TRBV4-1 | CASSPGQQETQYF | TGCGCCAGCAGCCCAGGACAGCAAGAGACCCAGTACTTC
TRBJ1-1 | - | TRBV6-6 | CASSYSRMKVPEAFF | TGTGCCAGCAGTTACTCGAGAATGAAGGTCCCTGAAGCTTTCTTT
TRBJ2-3 | - | TRBV7-6 | CASSNGEANTQYF | TGTGCCAGCAGCAATGGAGAGGCAAATACGCAGTATTTT
TRBJ2-7 | - | TRBV7-9 | CASSAGASNEQYF | TGTGCCAGCAGCGCGGGGGCGTCAAACGAGCAGTACTTC
TRBJ1-1 | - | TRBV13 | CASSYRGRGNTEAFF | TGTGCCAGCAGCTACCGGGGCAGGGGGAACACTGAAGCTTTCTTT
TRBJ2-1 | TRBD2 | TRBV7-3 | CASSLTSGGGYNEQFF | TGTGCCAGCAGCTTAACGTCTGGCGGGGGCTACAATGAGCAGTTCTTC
TRBJ2-3 | - | TRBV9 | CASSVTNTDTQYF | TGTGCCAGCAGCGTAACCAACACAGATACGCAGTATTTT
TRBJ2-2 | - | TRBV7-3 | CASSLNQGAGELFF | TGTGCCAGCAGCTTAAACCAGGGTGCCGGGGAGCTGTTTTTT
TRBJ1-4 | - | TRBV10-3 | CAISESEGLGNEKLFF | TGTGCCATCAGTGAGTCGGAGGGACTCGGTAATGAAAAACTGTTTTTT
TRBJ2-7 | TRBD1 | TRBV7-2 | CASSPLNRGNTTYEQYF | TGTGCCAGCAGCCCCCTAAACAGGGGTAACACGACCTACGAGCAGTACTTC
TRBJ1-3 | - | TRBV11-2 | CASRGTFTGNTIYF | TGTGCCAGCAGGGGAACTTTCACTGGAAACACCATATATTTT
TRBJ2-2 | TRBD2 | TRBV6-6 | CASRGLADLGGELFF | TGTGCCAGCAGGGGACTAGCGGACTTAGGGGGGGAGCTGTTTTTT
TRBJ2-7 | TRBD1 | TRBV11-2 | CASSLTGDYEQYF | TGTGCCAGCAGCTTGACAGGGGACTACGAGCAGTACTTC
TRBJ1-2 | - | TRBV7-8 | CASSLASLNYGYTF | TGTGCCAGCAGCTTAGCATCCTTAAACTATGGCTACACCTTC